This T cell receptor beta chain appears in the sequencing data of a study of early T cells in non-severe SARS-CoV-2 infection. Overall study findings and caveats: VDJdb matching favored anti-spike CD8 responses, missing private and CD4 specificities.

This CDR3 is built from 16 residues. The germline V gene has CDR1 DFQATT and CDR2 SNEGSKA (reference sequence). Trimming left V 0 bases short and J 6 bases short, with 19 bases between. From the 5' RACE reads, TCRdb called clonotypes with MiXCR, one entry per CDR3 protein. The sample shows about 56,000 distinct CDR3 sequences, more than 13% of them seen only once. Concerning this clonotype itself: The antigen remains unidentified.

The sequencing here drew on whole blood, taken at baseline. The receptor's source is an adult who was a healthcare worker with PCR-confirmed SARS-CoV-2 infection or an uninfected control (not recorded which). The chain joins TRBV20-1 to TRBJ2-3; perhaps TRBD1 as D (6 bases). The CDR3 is CSARDYRDTAVDTQYF. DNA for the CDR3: TGCAGTGCTAGAGACTACCGGGACACCGCCGTTGATACGCAGTATTTT.